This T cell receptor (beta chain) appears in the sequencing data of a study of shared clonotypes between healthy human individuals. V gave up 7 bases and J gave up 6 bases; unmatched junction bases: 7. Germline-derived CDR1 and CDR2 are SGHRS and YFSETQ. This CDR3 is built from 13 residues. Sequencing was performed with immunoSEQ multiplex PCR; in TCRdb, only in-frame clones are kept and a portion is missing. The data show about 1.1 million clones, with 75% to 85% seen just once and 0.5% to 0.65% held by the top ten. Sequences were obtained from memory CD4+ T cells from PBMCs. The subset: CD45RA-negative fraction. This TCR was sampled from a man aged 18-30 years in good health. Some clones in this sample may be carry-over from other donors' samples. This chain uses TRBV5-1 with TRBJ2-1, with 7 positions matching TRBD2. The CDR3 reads CASSTGGSNEQFF. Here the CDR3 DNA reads TGCGCCAGCTCAACGGGAGGATCCAATGAGCAGTTCTTC.